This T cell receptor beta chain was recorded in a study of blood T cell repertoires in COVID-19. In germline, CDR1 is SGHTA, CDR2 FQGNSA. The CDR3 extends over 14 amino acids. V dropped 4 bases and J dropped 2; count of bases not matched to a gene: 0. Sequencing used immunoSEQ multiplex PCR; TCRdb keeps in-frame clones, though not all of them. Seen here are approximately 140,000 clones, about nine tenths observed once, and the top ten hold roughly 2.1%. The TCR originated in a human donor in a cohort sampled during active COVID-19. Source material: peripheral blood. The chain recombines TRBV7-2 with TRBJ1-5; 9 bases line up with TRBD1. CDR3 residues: CASSWTGGNQPQHF. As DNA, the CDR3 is TGTGCCAGCAGCTGGACAGGGGGCAATCAGCCCCAGCATTTT.